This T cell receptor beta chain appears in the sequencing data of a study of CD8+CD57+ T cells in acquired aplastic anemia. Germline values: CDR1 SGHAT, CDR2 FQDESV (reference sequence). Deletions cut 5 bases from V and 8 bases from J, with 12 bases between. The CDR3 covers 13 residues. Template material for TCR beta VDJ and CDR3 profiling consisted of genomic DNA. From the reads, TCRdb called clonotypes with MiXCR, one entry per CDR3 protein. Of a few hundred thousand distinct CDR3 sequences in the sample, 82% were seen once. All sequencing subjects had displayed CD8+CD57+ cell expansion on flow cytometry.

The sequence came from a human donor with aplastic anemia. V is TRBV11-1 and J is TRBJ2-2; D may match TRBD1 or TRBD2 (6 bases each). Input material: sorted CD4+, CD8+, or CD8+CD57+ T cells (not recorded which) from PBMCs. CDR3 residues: CASSRGGSGELFF. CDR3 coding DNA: TGTGCCAGCAGCCGAGGGGGGTCTGGGGAGCTGTTTTTT.